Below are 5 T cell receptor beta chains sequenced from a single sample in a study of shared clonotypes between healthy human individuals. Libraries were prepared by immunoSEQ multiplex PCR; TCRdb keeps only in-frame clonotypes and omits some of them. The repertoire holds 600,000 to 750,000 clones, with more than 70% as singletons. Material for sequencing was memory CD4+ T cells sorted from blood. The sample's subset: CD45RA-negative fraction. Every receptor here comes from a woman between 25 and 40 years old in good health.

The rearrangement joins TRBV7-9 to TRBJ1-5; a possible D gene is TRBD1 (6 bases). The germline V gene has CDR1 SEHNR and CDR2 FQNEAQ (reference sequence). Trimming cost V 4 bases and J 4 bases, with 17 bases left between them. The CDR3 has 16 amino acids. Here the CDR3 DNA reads TGTGCCAGCAGCTCGACCAGGGGAAAAGGGAATCAGCCCCAGCATTTT. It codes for CASSSTRGKGNQPQHF.

The DNA of the CDR3 is TGTGCCAGCAGTTTATCCCCTGATAACTATGGCTACACCTTC. Protein product: CASSLSPDNYGYTF. The rearrangement links TRBV28 to TRBJ1-2; no clear D. The CDR3 spans 14 residues. Germline V gene lookup returns CDR1 MDHEN and CDR2 SYDVKM. Trimming removed 1 base at V and 1 base at J, with 7 bases between.

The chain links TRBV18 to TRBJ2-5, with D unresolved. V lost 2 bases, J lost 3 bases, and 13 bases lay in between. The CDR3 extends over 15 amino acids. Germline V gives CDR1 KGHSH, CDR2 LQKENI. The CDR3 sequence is CASSPRPGQEETQYF. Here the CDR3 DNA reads TGTGCCAGCTCACCAAGGCCAGGCCAGGAAGAGACCCAGTACTTC.

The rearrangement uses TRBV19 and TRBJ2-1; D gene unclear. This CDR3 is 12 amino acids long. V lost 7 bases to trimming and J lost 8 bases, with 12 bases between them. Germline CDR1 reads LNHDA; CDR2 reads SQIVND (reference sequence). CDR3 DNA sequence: TGTGCCAGTAACAGCAGAGTCGATGAGCAGTTCTTC. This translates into CASNSRVDEQFF.

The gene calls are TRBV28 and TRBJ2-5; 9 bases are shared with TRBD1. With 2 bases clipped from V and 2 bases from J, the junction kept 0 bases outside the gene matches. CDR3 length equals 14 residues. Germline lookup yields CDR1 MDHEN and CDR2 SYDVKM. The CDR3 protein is CASSLGQGQETQYF. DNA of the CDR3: TGTGCCAGCAGTTTAGGACAGGGGCAAGAGACCCAGTACTTC.